Below, 16 T cell receptor beta chains from the same sample are listed, as sequenced in a study of T cells in Graves' hyperthyroidism and ophthalmopathy. RNA transcripts provided the source from which TCR beta CDR3 regions were amplified. Carried out on the TCR CDR3, a first-round RT-PCR used the HTBI primer set. TCRdb independently ran MiXCR on the multiplex PCR reads; one entry per CDR3 protein. Here the sample spans around 33,000 distinct CDR3 sequences, around half being singletons. The specimen was blood. The origin of the receptors is a woman in her forties or fifties with Graves' hyperthyroidism that later progressed to Graves' ophthalmopathy.

The chain is built from TRBV18 and TRBJ2-1, with 7 bases identical to TRBD2. There are 14 residues in the CDR3. In germline, CDR1 is KGHSH, CDR2 LQKENI. V was clipped by 3 bases and J by 7 bases; unmatched bases: 6. CDR3 DNA: TGTGCCAGCTCACCCGCAGCGGGATTTAATGAGCAGTTCTTC. This sequence encodes CASSPAAGFNEQFF.

The rearrangement links TRBV10-1 to TRBJ2-3, with 11 bases fitting TRBD2. Germline-derived CDR1 and CDR2 are WNHNN and SYGVQD (reference sequence). The CDR3 totals 16 residues. V was pared by 3 bases and J by 5 bases, with 7 bases of the junction left unmatched. The CDR3 DNA reads TGCGCCAGCAGTGAAGGGCAAGGACTAGCGGGAGATACGCAGTATTTT. Translation gives CASSEGQGLAGDTQYF.

Here the CDR3 DNA reads TGTGCCACCAGCAGAGAGACTAGCGGGAGAACCTACGAGCAGTACTTC. It encodes CATSRETSGRTYEQYF. The rearrangement joins TRBV15 to TRBJ2-7, with 12 bases matching TRBD2. This CDR3 spans 16 amino acids. V lost 0 bases, J lost 2 bases, and 2 bases stayed unmatched. Germline loops: CDR1 LNHNV, CDR2 YYDKDF (reference sequence). The whole variable domain, remainder taken from reference TRBV15 and TRBJ2-7, is DAMVIQNPRYQVTQFGKPVTLSCSQTLNHNVMYWYQQKSSQAPKLLFHYYDKDFNNEADTPDNFQSRRPNTSFCFLDIRSPGLGDTAMYLCATSRETSGRTYEQYFGPGTRLTVT.

This sequence joins TRBV10-3 and TRBJ2-4; TRBD1 aligns across 10 bases. CDR1 and CDR2 (germline): ENHRY, SYGVKD. There are 15 residues in the CDR3. V lost 3 bases and J lost 5; bases outside the gene matches: 4. The CDR3 nucleotides are TGTGCCATCAGTGAAGGGACAGGGGTTCAAAACATTCAGTACTTC. It is translated as CAISEGTGVQNIQYF.

This clonotype was counted ten times or more. The V call is TRBV27, the J call TRBJ2-1, with D uncertain. The CDR3 extends over 16 amino acids. Between the trimmed V and J ends, which lost 6 bases and 6 bases, there was a span of 21 bases. Per the germline V gene, CDR1 is MNHEY and CDR2 is SMNVEV (reference sequence). This chain's CDR3 is CASRPSRTVVGNEQFF. Here the CDR3 DNA reads TGTGCCAGCAGACCGTCAAGGACGGTGGTCGGCAATGAGCAGTTCTTC.

V is TRBV5-1 and J is TRBJ2-1, with TRBD2 matching over 12 bases. The CDR3 runs to 16 residues. With 1 base clipped from V and 5 bases from J, the junction kept 4 bases outside the gene matches. The germline V gene encodes CDR1 SGHRS and CDR2 YFSETQ. The DNA of the CDR3 is TGCGCCAGCAGCTTGCCTAGCGGGAGGGGAGACAATGAGCAGTTCTTC. Translated, it gives CASSLPSGRGDNEQFF.

The chain recombines TRBV7-8 with TRBJ1-5, with TRBD1 as a possible D gene (5 bases). Trimming removed 5 bases from V and 6 bases from J, with 17 bases in between. This CDR3 contains 15 residues. CDR1 and CDR2 from the germline V gene are SGHVS and FQNEAQ. CDR3 region: CASSPDFAGPQPQHF. The CDR3 nucleotides read TGTGCCAGCAGCCCAGATTTTGCGGGGCCTCAGCCCCAGCATTTT.

At least ten counts were recorded for this clonotype. The chain recombines TRBV9 with TRBJ1-4, with D hard to call. The length of the CDR3 is 14 residues. Trimming removed 0 bases from V and 3 bases from J, with 6 bases in between. CDR1 SGDLS and CDR2 YYNGEE come from the germline V gene. CDR3 protein: CASSVDSANEKLFF. The CDR3 region has the DNA TGTGCCAGCAGCGTAGATTCTGCTAATGAAAAACTGTTTTTT.

The gene calls are TRBV20-1 and TRBJ1-1; 7 bases agree with TRBD1. Germline V CDR1 and CDR2: DFQATT, SNEGSKA (reference sequence). The V gene end was trimmed by 6 bases and the J gene end by 0 bases; junction bases not matched to a gene: 13. The CDR3 extends over 16 amino acids. The CDR3 DNA reads TGCAGTGCCTCGTCCAGGGGGACGAACCTGAACACTGAAGCTTTCTTT. It specifies CSASSRGTNLNTEAFF.

V is TRBV7-3 and J is TRBJ2-1, with TRBD1 matching over 9 bases. Germline V CDR1 and CDR2: SGHTA, FQGTGA. The CDR3 spans 13 residues. The J segment lost 7 bases and the V segment lost 5 bases, leaving 3 bases of the junction unmatched. CDR3 coding DNA: TGTGCCAGCAGCCCCGGGACAGGGAATGAGCAGTTCTTC. Amino acid sequence: CASSPGTGNEQFF.

The genes are TRBV10-3 and TRBJ2-1; D call uncertain. The CDR3 extends over 14 amino acids. Germline V gene lookup returns CDR1 ENHRY and CDR2 SYGVKD. V was cut by 8 bases and J by 2 bases, with 13 bases left in between. CDR3 bases: TGTGCCATCGGAACCCCCGAACCCTACAATGAGCAGTTCTTC. This translates into CAIGTPEPYNEQFF.

Sample share makes this clonotype medium-sized (0.01 to 0.1%). The chain links TRBV10-1 to TRBJ2-5; D is possibly TRBD2 (5 bases). The CDR3 covers 13 residues. Germline-derived CDR1 and CDR2 are WNHNN and SYGVQD (reference sequence). Trimming removed 8 bases at V and 2 bases at J, with 12 bases between. The CDR3 region has the DNA TGCGCCAGCGGAGGACGGACGCAAGAGACCCAGTACTTC. Translating it yields CASGGRTQETQYF.

This chain uses TRBV15 with TRBJ2-5; D is tentatively TRBD1 or TRBD2 (5 bases each). The CDR3 contains 13 residues. CDR1 is LNHNV and CDR2 is YYDKDF in the germline V gene (reference sequence). V lost 3 bases and J 7 bases, leaving 12 bases between the germline ends. The CDR3, as DNA: TGTGCCACCAGCAGGGCCGGGGCAGGGACCCAGTACTTC. Translated, it gives CATSRAGAGTQYF.

This clonotype was recorded many times. The V call is TRBV4-1, the J call TRBJ1-2, with D unresolved. The germline gives CDR1 MGHRA, CDR2 YSYEKL. This CDR3 has 14 amino acids. V was trimmed by 5 bases and J by 4 bases, leaving 14 bases between them. CDR3 DNA: TGCGCCAGCAGCGGTACGCGGGGAGTCTATGGCTACACCTTC. It translates to CASSGTRGVYGYTF.

This clonotype occurred many times. The chain has TRBV27 and TRBJ2-1, with unresolved D. This CDR3 contains 15 residues. Germline assignment: CDR1 MNHEY and CDR2 SMNVEV (reference sequence). V lost 5 bases, J lost 0 bases, and 11 bases lay in between. The chain's CDR3 is CASSERARSYNEQFF. The CDR3 nucleotides are TGTGCCAGCAGTGAGCGAGCCCGCTCCTACAATGAGCAGTTCTTC.

J is TRBJ2-7 and V is TRBV4-2; D gene uncertain. The CDR3 has 15 residues. Trimming took off 1 base at V and 6 bases at J, with 16 bases between the two ends. Germline V gives CDR1 LGHNA, CDR2 YNFKEQ. The DNA for the CDR3 is TGTGCCAGCAGCCAAGTCCAGAAGGTGAGGTCCGAGCAGTACTTC. Translation gives CASSQVQKVRSEQYF.